This T cell receptor (beta chain) originates from a study of OX40 agonist ivuxolimab in advanced cancers. Study background: Dose-escalation subjects each had hepatocellular carcinoma, melanoma, renal cell or head and neck cancer. Males comprised 70% to 85% of the group, whose mean age was approximately 61 years (range about 20 to 85). Study-level results: Blood T cells, both CD4+ and CD8+, expanded clonally by week 6 at 0.1 to 3.0 mg/kg.

Method: immunoSEQ multiplex PCR; TCRdb's copy keeps in-frame clones and lacks some. In the table there are under 65,000 clones, approximately 84% of which are singletons. The CDR3 contains 15 residues. Germline V gene data show CDR1 as LGHNA and CDR2 as YSLEER. V was cut by 0 bases and J by 3 bases, with 9 bases left in between. Comment on this clone: As yet, its antigen is unknown.

The chain links TRBV4-3 to TRBJ2-1; D is possibly TRBD1 (6 bases). Source: CD4+ or CD8+ T cells sorted from blood, taken in a trial of the OX40 agonist ivuxolimab. The sequence derives from an adult with an advanced solid tumor such as melanoma, head and neck, liver or kidney cancer. The CDR3 DNA sequence: TGCGCCAGCAGCCAAGAGACAGGCCACTACAATGAGCAGTTCTTC. It codes for CASSQETGHYNEQFF.